This T cell receptor (beta chain) is drawn from a study of blood T cell repertoires in COVID-19. Study information: Researchers got acute and convalescent COVID-19 samples from the United States, Italy and Spain. PBMCs, B-cell-depleted T cells, or T cells were the source of the cDNA or gDNA that made up the material.

Germline V gives CDR1 MNHEY, CDR2 SVGAGI. This CDR3 contains 13 residues. V lost 6 bases and J lost 5, with 13 bases in between. Authors' processing steps: Reference gene primer amplification yielded estimated nucleated cell counts. TCRdb's table, derived via immunoSEQ multiplex PCR, lists solely in-frame clones and lacks some. V and J calls and clone size are given by that table; D and trimming were obtained from the DNA. The data show about 300,000 clones, roughly 85% seen once. The chain employs TRBV6-5 and TRBJ2-5, with a tentative D call TRBD2 (5 bases). This TCR was recovered from a woman aged 50 to 60 who had recovered from COVID-19. The specimen sequenced was peripheral blood. The CDR3 nucleotides read TGTGCCAGCAGCGCGGGCCTCGGGGAGACCCAGTACTTC. Translated: CASSAGLGETQYF.